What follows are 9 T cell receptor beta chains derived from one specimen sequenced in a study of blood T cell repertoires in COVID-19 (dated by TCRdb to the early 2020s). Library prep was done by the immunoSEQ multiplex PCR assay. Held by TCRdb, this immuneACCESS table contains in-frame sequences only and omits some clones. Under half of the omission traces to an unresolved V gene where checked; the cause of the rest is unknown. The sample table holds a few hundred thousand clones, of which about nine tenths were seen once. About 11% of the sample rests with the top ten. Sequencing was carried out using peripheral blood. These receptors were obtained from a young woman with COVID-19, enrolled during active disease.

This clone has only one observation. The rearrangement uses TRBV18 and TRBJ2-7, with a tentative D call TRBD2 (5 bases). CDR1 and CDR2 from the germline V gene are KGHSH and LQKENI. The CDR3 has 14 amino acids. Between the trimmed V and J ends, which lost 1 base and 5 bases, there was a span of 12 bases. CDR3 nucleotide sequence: TGTGCCAGCTCACCACTCGGGAACCTCGACGAGCAGTACTTC. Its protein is CASSPLGNLDEQYF. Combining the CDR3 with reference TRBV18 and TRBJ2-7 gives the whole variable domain NAGVMQNPRHLVRRRGQEARLRCSPMKGHSHVYWYRQLPEEGLKFMVYLQKENIIDESGMPKERFSAEFPKEGPSILRIQQVVRGDSAAYFCASSPLGNLDEQYFGPGTRLTVT.

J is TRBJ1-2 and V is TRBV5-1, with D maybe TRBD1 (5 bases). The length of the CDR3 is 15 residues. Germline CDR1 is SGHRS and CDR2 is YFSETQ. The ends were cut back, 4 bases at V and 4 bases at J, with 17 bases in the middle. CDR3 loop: CASSPHSAGPYGYTF. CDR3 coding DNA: TGCGCCAGCAGCCCCCATAGTGCAGGGCCCTATGGCTACACCTTC. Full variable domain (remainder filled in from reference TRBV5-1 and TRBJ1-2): KAGVTQTPRYLIKTRGQQVTLSCSPISGHRSVSWYQQTPGQGLQFLFEYFSETQRNKGNFPGRFSGRQFSNSRSEMNVSTLELGDSALYLCASSPHSAGPYGYTFGSGTRLTVV.

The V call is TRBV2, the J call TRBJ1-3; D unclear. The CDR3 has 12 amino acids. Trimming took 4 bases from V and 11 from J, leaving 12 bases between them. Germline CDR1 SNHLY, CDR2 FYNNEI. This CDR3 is CASSATPLAIYF. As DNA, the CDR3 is TGTGCCAGCAGTGCGACACCGTTGGCCATATATTTT.

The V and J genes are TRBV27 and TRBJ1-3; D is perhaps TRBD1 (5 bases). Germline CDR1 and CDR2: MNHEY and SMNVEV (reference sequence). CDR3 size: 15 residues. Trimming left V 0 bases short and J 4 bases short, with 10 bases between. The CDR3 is CASSLSSGPGNTIYF. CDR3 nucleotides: TGTGCCAGCAGTTTATCGTCAGGGCCCGGAAACACCATATATTTT.

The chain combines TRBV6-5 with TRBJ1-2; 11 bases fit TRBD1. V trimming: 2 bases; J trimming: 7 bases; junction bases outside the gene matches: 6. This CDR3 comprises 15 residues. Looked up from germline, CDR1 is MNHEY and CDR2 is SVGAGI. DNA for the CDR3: TGTGCCAGCAGTTACCAGGGACAGGGGGGACGTGGCTACACCTTC. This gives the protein CASSYQGQGGRGYTF.

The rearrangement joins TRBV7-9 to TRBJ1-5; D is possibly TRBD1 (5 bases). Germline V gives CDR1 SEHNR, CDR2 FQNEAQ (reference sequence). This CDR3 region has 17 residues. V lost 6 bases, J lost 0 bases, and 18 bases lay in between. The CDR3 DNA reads TGTGCCAGCAGTTTGGGCGGGGCAGGCTATAGCAATCAGCCCCAGCATTTT. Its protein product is CASSLGGAGYSNQPQHF.

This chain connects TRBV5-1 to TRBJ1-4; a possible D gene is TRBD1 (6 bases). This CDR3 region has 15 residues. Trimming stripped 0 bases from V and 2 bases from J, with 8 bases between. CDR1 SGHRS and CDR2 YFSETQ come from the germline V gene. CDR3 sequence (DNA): TGCGCCAGCAGCTTGGCAACAGGGACTAATGAAAAACTGTTTTTT. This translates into CASSLATGTNEKLFF.

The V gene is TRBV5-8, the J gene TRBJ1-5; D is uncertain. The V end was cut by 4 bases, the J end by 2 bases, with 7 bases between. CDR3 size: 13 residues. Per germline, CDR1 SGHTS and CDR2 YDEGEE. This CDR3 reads CASSVAGNQPQHF. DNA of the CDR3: TGTGCCAGCAGCGTGGCAGGCAATCAGCCCCAGCATTTT.

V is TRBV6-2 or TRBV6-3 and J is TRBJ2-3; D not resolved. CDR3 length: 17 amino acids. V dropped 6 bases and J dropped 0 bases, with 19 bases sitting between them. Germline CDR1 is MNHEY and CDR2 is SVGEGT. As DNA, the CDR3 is TGTGCCAGCAGCCCTTATAGAGCGTTCACTAGCACAGATACGCAGTATTTT. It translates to CASSPYRAFTSTDTQYF.